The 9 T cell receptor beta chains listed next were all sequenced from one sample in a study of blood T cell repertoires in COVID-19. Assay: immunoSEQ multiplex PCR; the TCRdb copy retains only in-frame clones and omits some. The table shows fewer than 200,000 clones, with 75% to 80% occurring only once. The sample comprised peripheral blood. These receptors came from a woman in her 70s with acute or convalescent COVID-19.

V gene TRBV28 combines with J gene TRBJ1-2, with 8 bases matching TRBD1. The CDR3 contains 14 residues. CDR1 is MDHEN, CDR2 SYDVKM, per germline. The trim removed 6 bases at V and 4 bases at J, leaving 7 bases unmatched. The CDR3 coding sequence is TGTGCCAGCAGGAGACAGGGGCTAGGCTATGGCTACACCTTC. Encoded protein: CASRRQGLGYGYTF.

CDR3 sequence reads: CASSRDRLRRYTIYF. Written as DNA, the CDR3 is TGTGCCAGCAGCCGGGACAGGCTACGTAGATACACCATATATTTT. The rearrangement joins TRBV5-8 to TRBJ1-3; TRBD1 aligns across 8 bases. Per the germline V gene, CDR1 is SGHTS and CDR2 is YDEGEE. This CDR3 contains 15 residues. Trimming at V came to 4 bases and at J to 8 bases, leaving 11 bases not matched to a gene.

CDR3 protein: CASSFLPGQGRVIAFF. The CDR3 coding sequence is TGTGCCAGCAGCTTCCTACCGGGACAGGGAAGGGTTATAGCTTTCTTT. This chain connects TRBV7-2 to TRBJ1-1; 9 nucleotides match TRBD1. Per germline, CDR1 SGHTA and CDR2 FQGNSA. The CDR3 consists of 16 residues. V lost 3 bases to trimming and J lost 10 bases; unmatched junction nucleotides: 15.

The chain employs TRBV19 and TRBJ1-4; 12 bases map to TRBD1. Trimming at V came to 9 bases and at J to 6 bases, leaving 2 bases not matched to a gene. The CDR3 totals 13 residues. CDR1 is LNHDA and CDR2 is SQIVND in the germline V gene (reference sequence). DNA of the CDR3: TGTGCCAGCTGGGACAGGGGGCATGAAAAACTGTTTTTT. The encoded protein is CASWDRGHEKLFF.

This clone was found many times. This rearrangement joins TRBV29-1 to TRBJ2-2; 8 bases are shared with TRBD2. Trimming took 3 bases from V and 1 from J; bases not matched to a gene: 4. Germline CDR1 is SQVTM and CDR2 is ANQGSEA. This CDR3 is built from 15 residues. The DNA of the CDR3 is TGCAGCGTTGACGTGGCGGGGGGGAACACCGGGGAGCTGTTTTTT. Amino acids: CSVDVAGGNTGELFF.

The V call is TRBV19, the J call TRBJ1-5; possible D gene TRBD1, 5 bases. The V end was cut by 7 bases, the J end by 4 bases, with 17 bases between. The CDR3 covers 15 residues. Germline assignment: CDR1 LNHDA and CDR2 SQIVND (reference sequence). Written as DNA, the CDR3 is TGTGCCAGTAATACCAGACAGCCCATTAATCAGCCCCAGCATTTT. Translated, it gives CASNTRQPINQPQHF. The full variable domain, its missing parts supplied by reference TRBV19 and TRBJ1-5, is DGGITQSPKYLFRKEGQNVTLSCEQNLNHDAMYWYRQDPGQGLRLIYYSQIVNDFQKGDIAEGYSVSREKKESFPLTVTSAQKNPTAFYLCASNTRQPINQPQHFGDGTRLSIL.

CDR3: CASSPNRDSGNTIYF. The CDR3 region has the DNA TGTGCCAGCTCACCCAACAGGGACTCTGGAAACACCATATATTTT. The rearrangement links TRBV18 to TRBJ1-3; tentatively, D is TRBD1 (6 bases). Germline CDR1 and CDR2: KGHSH and LQKENI. CDR3 length: 15 residues. Deletions cut 3 bases from V and 0 bases from J, with 9 bases between.

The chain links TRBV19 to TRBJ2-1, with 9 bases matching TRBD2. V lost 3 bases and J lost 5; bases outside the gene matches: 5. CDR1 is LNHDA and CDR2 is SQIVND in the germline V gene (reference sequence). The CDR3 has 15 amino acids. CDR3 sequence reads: CASSISGRSDNEQFF. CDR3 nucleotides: TGTGCCAGTAGTATCAGCGGGAGGAGCGACAATGAGCAGTTCTTC.

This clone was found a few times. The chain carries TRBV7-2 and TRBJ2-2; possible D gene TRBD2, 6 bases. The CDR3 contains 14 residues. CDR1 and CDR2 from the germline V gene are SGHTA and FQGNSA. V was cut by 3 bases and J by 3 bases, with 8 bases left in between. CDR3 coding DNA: TGTGCCAGCAGCTTTAGCGGATACACCGGGGAGCTGTTTTTT. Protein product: CASSFSGYTGELFF.